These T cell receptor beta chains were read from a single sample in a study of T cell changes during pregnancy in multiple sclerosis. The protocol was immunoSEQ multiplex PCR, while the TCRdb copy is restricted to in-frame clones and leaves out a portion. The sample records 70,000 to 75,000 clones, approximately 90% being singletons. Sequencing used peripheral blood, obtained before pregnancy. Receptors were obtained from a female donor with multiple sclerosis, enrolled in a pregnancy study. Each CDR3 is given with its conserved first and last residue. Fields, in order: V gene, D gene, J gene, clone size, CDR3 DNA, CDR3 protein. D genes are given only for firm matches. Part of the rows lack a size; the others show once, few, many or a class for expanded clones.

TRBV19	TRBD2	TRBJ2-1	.	TGTGCCAGTAGTATTGGGACTAGCGGAGGGGATGAGCAGTTCTTC	CASSIGTSGGDEQFF
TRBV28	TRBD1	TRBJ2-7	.	TGTGCCAGCAGAGAGACCCCAGGGGGCGGGTACGAGCAGTACTTC	CASRETPGGGYEQYF
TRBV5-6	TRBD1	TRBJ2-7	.	TGTGCCAGCAGCTCGACAGGGGGTAACACCTACGAGCAGTACTTC	CASSSTGGNTYEQYF
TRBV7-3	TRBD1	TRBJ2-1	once	TGTGCCAGCAGCTCCGTTGGACAGGGTAGCTACAATGAGCAGTTCTTC	CASSSVGQGSYNEQFF
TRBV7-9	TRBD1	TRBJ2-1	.	TGTGCCAGCAACAGCGGACAGGGACACAATGAGCAGTTCTTC	CASNSGQGHNEQFF
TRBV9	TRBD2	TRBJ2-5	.	TGTGCCAGCAGCGCGGGGACTAGCGGGAAAGAGACCCAGTACTTC	CASSAGTSGKETQYF
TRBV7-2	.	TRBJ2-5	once	TGTGCCAGCAGCTTAGTGGGGGCGTACCAAGAGACCCAGTACTTC	CASSLVGAYQETQYF
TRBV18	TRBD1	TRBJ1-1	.	TGTGCCAGCTCCTTGGACAGGGTGAACACTGAAGCTTTCTTT	CASSLDRVNTEAFF
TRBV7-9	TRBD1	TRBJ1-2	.	TGTGCCAGCAGCTTAAATAACCAGGGGGCCGGGGGCTACACCTTC	CASSLNNQGAGGYTF
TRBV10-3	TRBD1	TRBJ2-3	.	TGTGCCATCAGTGAGTCGGCCAGGGGGACAGATACGCAGTATTTT	CAISESARGTDTQYF
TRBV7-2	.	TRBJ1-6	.	TGTGCCAGCAGCTTACTCCGAGCCCGGGATTCACCCCTCCACTTT	CASSLLRARDSPLHF
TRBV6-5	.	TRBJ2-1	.	TGTGCCAGCAGTTATACAGGGAGCTCCTACAATGAGCAGTTCTTC	CASSYTGSSYNEQFF
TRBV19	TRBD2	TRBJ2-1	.	TGTGCCAGTAGTATAGCTAGCGGGTCCTACAATGAGCAGTTCTTC	CASSIASGSYNEQFF
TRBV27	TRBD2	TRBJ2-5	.	TGTGCCAGCAGTTATGGCGGGGGGACCCAAGAGACCCAGTACTTC	CASSYGGGTQETQYF
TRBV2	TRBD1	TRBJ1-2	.	TGTGCCAGCAGCCCCGTGGGACAGGGGGCGCGGGGCTACACCTTC	CASSPVGQGARGYTF
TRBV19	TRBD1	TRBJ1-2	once	TGTGCCAGTAGTACAACTCCGGACAGGTTTGGCTACACCTTC	CASSTTPDRFGYTF
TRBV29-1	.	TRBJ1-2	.	TGCAGCGTGGACTTTCAACACACTACGGATGGCTACACCTTC	CSVDFQHTTDGYTF
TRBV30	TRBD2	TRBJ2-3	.	TGTGCCTGGAGCGGACTAGCGGGGGGTTTTTCAGATACGCAGTATTTT	CAWSGLAGGFSDTQYF
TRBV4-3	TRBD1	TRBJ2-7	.	TGCGCCAGCAGCCAAGACTACAGGGGGAGGAGATACGAGCAGTACTTC	CASSQDYRGRRYEQYF
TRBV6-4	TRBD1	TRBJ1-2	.	TGTGCCAGCATACGGACAGGGGGGTATGGCTACACCTTC	CASIRTGGYGYTF